The following is a T cell receptor beta chain sequence with its context. Its antigen is still unknown. Sequenced by immunoSEQ multiplex PCR; TCRdb stores in-frame clones only, minus some. Of some 60,000 clones listed, approximately 72% are singletons. Once cultured for 10 days, the cells underwent separation to obtain CD4+ T cells. Two doses of either BNT162b2 or mRNA-1273 were given to each participant. This record belongs to a study of vaccination effects on CD4 cells after COVID-19. The V gene's germline CDR1 is SGHRS and CDR2 YFSETQ. Deletions cut 0 bases from V and 4 bases from J, with 13 bases between. The CDR3 has 15 residues.

The TCR comes from a human donor who received a COVID-19 vaccine. The chain joins TRBV5-1 to TRBJ1-2, with no clear D. The sequenced sample was CD4+ T cells from PBMCs cultured without peptide, obtained after COVID-19 vaccination. Written as DNA, the CDR3 is TGCGCCAGCAGCTTGGGCGGTAGGGCCAGCTATGGCTACACCTTC. Amino acid sequence: CASSLGGRASYGYTF. Variable domain in full (rest from reference TRBV5-1 and TRBJ1-2): KAGVTQTPRYLIKTRGQQVTLSCSPISGHRSVSWYQQTPGQGLQFLFEYFSETQRNKGNFPGRFSGRQFSNSRSEMNVSTLELGDSALYLCASSLGGRASYGYTFGSGTRLTVV.